This paragraph reports one T cell receptor (beta chain). This specimen includes other DNA sequences encoding the same CDR3. The source of the sample is a study of blood T cell repertoires in COVID-19. Whole-study context: Sites in the United States, Italy and Spain provided acute and convalescent COVID-19 samples.

Germline lookup yields CDR1 SGDLS and CDR2 YYNGEE. This CDR3 region has 16 residues. V was pared by 2 bases and J by 7 bases, with 7 bases of the junction left unmatched. In the study's own analysis: Amplification of reference gene primers was used by the study to estimate nucleated cell counts. The method was immunoSEQ multiplex PCR; TCRdb's version includes in-frame clones alone and lacks a portion of them. The DNA was the basis for D and trimming; V, J and clone size are from that table. The table shows over 120,000 clones, with roughly four fifths occurring only once. Participant age was about 18 to 89 years, and participants resided in fewer than 30 US areas. Which cohort a participant joined came from the clinical history participants gave.

V gene TRBV9 combines with J gene TRBJ2-1, with 12 nucleotides matching TRBD2. The receptor was isolated from a man aged 50 to 60 who had recovered from COVID-19. Source material: PBMCs or T cells enriched from blood (not recorded which). The CDR3 nucleotides are TGTGCCAGCAGCGTGGGGCTAGCGGGGGGGCTGAATGAGCAGTTCTTC. Its protein is CASSVGLAGGLNEQFF.